The T cell receptor (beta chain) described here comes from a study of T-cell reconstitution after alpha-beta-depleted transplantation in children. Overall study results and limits: Reportedly, only several hundred clones from non-depleted graft cells drove alpha-beta T-cell counts at about two months. There were some patients whose high TCRbeta diversity at day 60 came from surviving recipient T cells and thymic progenitors. One year after transplant, T-cell counts and diversity came mostly from newly produced T cells.

The CDR3 consists of 16 residues. The V gene's germline CDR1 is DFQATT and CDR2 SNEGSKA (reference sequence). Unmatched junction bases numbered 13, after V lost 3 bases and J lost 8 bases. Preparation of the TCRbeta library used unique molecular identifiers. MiXCR, applied by TCRdb to the PCR reads, yields one record per CDR3 protein. The sample consists of about 580,000 distinct CDR3 sequences, 20% to 25% of them appearing once. This clonotype was detected ten times or more. Its antigen remains unidentified. The sequencing used PBMCs, mostly from graft donor cells, collected 360 days after TCRalphabeta/CD19-depleted stem cell transplant. This sequence was found in a boy younger than two who had a stem cell transplant for acute myeloid leukemia, so the T cells may come from the graft donor. This chain connects TRBV20-1 to TRBJ2-1; 10 positions match TRBD2. CDR3 nucleotides: TGCAGTGCTAGTGAGGGTGGTAGCGGGGGGAACTATGAGCAGTTCTTC. Encoded protein: CSASEGGSGGNYEQFF.